This T cell receptor (beta chain) emerged from a study of PD-1 blockade in classical Hodgkin lymphoma. Broader study findings: Newly diagnosed patients had baseline TCR diversity that was reportedly lower than that of healthy donors.

This clone was detected only a few times. Its antigen is still unknown. With no exception, relapse followed autologous stem cell transplantation in all patients, and brentuximab vedotin exposure varied. Profiled with immunoSEQ multiplex PCR; TCRdb holds only in-frame clones, not every one. The table lists tens of thousands of clones, less than 85% of them singletons, with about 20% in the top ten. The material was peripheral blood mononuclear cells (PBMCs), obtained before the second cycle of nivolumab. The TCR comes from a human donor with classical Hodgkin lymphoma.

This chain's CDR3 is CASSQGEGPYEQYF. The CDR3, as DNA: TGCGCCAGCAGCCAAGGAGAGGGTCCCTACGAGCAGTACTTC. The chain has TRBV4-1 and TRBJ2-7, with D perhaps TRBD2 (5 bases). Deletions cut 1 base from V and 2 bases from J, with 9 bases between. There are 14 residues in the CDR3. CDR1 is MGHRA and CDR2 is YSYEKL in the germline V gene.